What follows is one T cell receptor beta chain and its context. Using immunoSEQ multiplex PCR, the repertoire was profiled, and TCRdb retains in-frame clones only, with some absent. This table has over 200,000 clones, 75% to 90% appearing once. This CDR3 contains 14 residues. The V gene's germline CDR1 is ENHRY and CDR2 SYGVKD. V trimming: 4 bases; J trimming: 7 bases; junction bases outside the gene matches: 9. The data belong to a study of blood T cell repertoires in COVID-19. Turning to the study itself: Specimens from acute and convalescent COVID-19 originated in the United States, Italy and Spain.

The sample taken for sequencing was peripheral blood. The V call is TRBV10-3, the J call TRBJ1-2; 7 positions agree with TRBD1. The receptor comes from a human donor in a cohort sampled during active COVID-19. CDR3 loop: CAISGIEGASGYTF. The CDR3 DNA sequence: TGTGCCATCAGTGGGATAGAGGGGGCAAGTGGCTACACCTTC.